The sequence of this TCR beta chain was determined in a study of T cell changes during pregnancy in multiple sclerosis. Measured with immunoSEQ multiplex PCR; TCRdb has only the in-frame clones, and not every one. This sample yields tens of thousands of clones, of which 75% to 95% are seen a single time; approximately 0.5% belongs to the top ten. The germline V and J ends were trimmed by 6 bases and 1 base, with 9 bases remaining between them. The V gene's germline CDR1 is MNHEY and CDR2 SVGAGI. The CDR3 totals 13 residues. The chain uses TRBV6-5 and TRBJ1-1, with D perhaps matching TRBD1 (5 bases). The clonotype comes from a female donor in good health, enrolled as a control in a pregnancy study. The sample here was CD4+ T cells from peripheral blood mononuclear cells, taken in the second trimester of pregnancy. CDR3 in amino acids: CASSRVGNTEAFF. In nucleotides, the CDR3 is TGTGCCAGCAGCAGGGTGGGGAACACTGAAGCTTTCTTT.